Below are 32 T cell receptor beta chains sequenced from a single sample in a study of shared clonotypes between healthy human individuals. CD45RO-negative CD8 cells positively selected for CCR7 made up the naive population, which excluded terminally differentiated effector memory CD45RA+ cells. Clones were sequenced by immunoSEQ multiplex PCR, and TCRdb holds only the in-frame ones, with some missing. The table has about 2 million clones, about 95% seen once. Sequenced: naive CD8+ T cells sorted from blood. The receptors derive from a man aged 18 to 30 in good health.

The V gene is TRBV29-1, the J gene TRBJ2-3; TRBD1 matches at 8 bases. The CDR3 has 13 residues. CDR1 SQVTM and CDR2 ANQGSEA come from the germline V gene. V dropped 7 bases and J dropped 0; count of bases not matched to a gene: 3. CDR3 nucleotides: TGCAGCGCCAGACAGGGGAGCACAGATACGCAGTATTTT. Its protein is CSARQGSTDTQYF.

This chain uses TRBV5-8 with TRBJ2-5; D is ambiguous. CDR1 is SGHTS and CDR2 is YDEGEE in the germline V gene. Between the trimmed V and J ends, which lost 7 bases and 4 bases, there was a span of 23 bases. This CDR3 region has 16 residues. CDR3 coding DNA: TGTGCCAGCCGGCGCCGAGGAGCCACCTCCGCAGAGACCCAGTACTTC. Amino acids: CASRRRGATSAETQYF.

As concerns this clone: The same CDR3 can be traced to other DNA sequences in this sample. The J gene is TRBJ1-1, the V gene TRBV5-6; 7 bases fit TRBD1. V shed 0 bases and J 4 bases; nucleotides not matched to a gene: 3. Germline-derived CDR1 and CDR2 are SGHDT and YYEEEE. The CDR3 runs to 14 residues. CDR3: CASSLATGVTEAFF. The CDR3 DNA follows: TGTGCCAGCAGCTTGGCTACAGGGGTCACTGAAGCTTTCTTT.

The chain is built from TRBV6-4 and TRBJ1-2; D might be TRBD1 (5 bases). CDR3 length: 13 residues. Germline CDR1 MRHNA, CDR2 SNTAGT. Trimming took 2 bases from V and 8 from J, leaving 12 bases between them. The CDR3 here is CASSDTGVAGYTF. For the CDR3, the DNA is TGTGCCAGCAGTGACACGGGGGTAGCGGGCTACACCTTC.

Here the CDR3 reads CASGQGNEQFF. Written as DNA, the CDR3 is TGTGCCAGCGGTCAGGGCAATGAGCAGTTCTTC. V and J are TRBV6-5 and TRBJ2-1, with D maybe TRBD1 (5 bases). This CDR3 is built from 11 residues. The germline V and J ends were trimmed by 8 bases and 6 bases, with 8 bases remaining between them. Germline assignment: CDR1 MNHEY and CDR2 SVGAGI.

This clone was seen only once. CDR3 in DNA: TGTGCCAGCAGTCCGTTAGCGGGCCACCAAGAGACCCAGTACTTC. The encoded protein is CASSPLAGHQETQYF. The chain links TRBV27 to TRBJ2-5; 7 bases fit TRBD2. The V gene end was trimmed by 5 bases and the J gene end by 0 bases; junction bases not matched to a gene: 6. Germline CDR1 and CDR2: MNHEY and SMNVEV (reference sequence). The CDR3 covers 15 residues.

The chain combines TRBV19 with TRBJ2-1; the D is unclear. Germline lookup yields CDR1 LNHDA and CDR2 SQIVND (reference sequence). Trimming shortened V by 4 bases and J by 0 bases, and 7 bases separated the two germline ends. The CDR3 has 14 residues. The CDR3 loop is CASSTGNSYNEQFF. CDR3 bases: TGTGCCAGTAGTACAGGCAACTCCTACAATGAGCAGTTCTTC.

This chain links TRBV6-1 with TRBJ1-1; D remains unclear. The CDR3 spans 15 residues. Trimming removed 1 base at V and 0 bases at J, with 9 bases between. The germline CDR1 and CDR2 sequences are MNHNS and SASEGT. CDR3 DNA sequence: TGTGCCAGCAGTGAAGATCTGGGAATGAACACTGAAGCTTTCTTT. Amino acid sequence: CASSEDLGMNTEAFF.

V usage is TRBV7-9 and J usage is TRBJ1-5, with 7 bases that match TRBD1. Trimming removed 8 bases from V and 0 bases from J; junction bases left unmatched: 10. The CDR3 length is 16 residues. Germline-derived CDR1 and CDR2 are SEHNR and FQNEAQ (reference sequence). The CDR3 DNA reads as TGTGCCAGCCGATTTTGGGACAGCCGTAGCAATCAGCCCCAGCATTTT. Protein: CASRFWDSRSNQPQHF. The complete variable domain, with remaining parts taken from reference TRBV7-9 and TRBJ1-5, reads DTGVSQNPRHKITKRGQNVTFRCDPISEHNRLYWYRQTLGQGPEFLTYFQNEAQLEKSRLLSDRFSAERPKGSFSTLEIQRTEQGDSAMYLCASRFWDSRSNQPQHFGDGTRLSIL.

This clone was seen a single time. The chain joins TRBV9 to TRBJ2-7; D call uncertain. V lost 3 bases, J lost 0 bases, and 7 bases lay in between. The CDR3 loop spans 13 amino acids. Per germline, CDR1 SGDLS and CDR2 YYNGEE. CDR3 DNA sequence: TGTGCCAGCAGCGATGACGACTCCTACGAGCAGTACTTC. Protein sequence: CASSDDDSYEQYF.

V is TRBV27 and J is TRBJ1-1; D might be TRBD1 (5 bases). Germline V gives CDR1 MNHEY, CDR2 SMNVEV (reference sequence). Trimming pared 6 bases from V and 3 bases from J, leaving 14 bases between. This CDR3 comprises 14 residues. The CDR3 coding sequence is TGTGCCAGCAGCCGCCAGGGTGGAGACACTGAAGCTTTCTTT. It encodes CASSRQGGDTEAFF.

With regard to this clone: Other nucleotide sequences from this sample produce the same CDR3. This chain connects TRBV13 to TRBJ2-7; 9 nucleotides match TRBD1. The CDR3 extends over 14 amino acids. Germline V gives CDR1 PRHDT, CDR2 FYEKMQ (reference sequence). Trimming at V came to 4 bases and at J to 4 bases, leaving 5 bases not matched to a gene. This CDR3 reads CASSSGTGTYEQYF. For the CDR3, the DNA is TGTGCCAGCAGCTCTGGGACAGGGACTTACGAGCAGTACTTC.

The chain is built from TRBV7-2 and TRBJ2-2; TRBD2 aligns across 9 bases. V shed 4 bases, J shed 1 base, and the junction held 13 bases outside the gene matches. Germline V gene lookup returns CDR1 SGHTA and CDR2 FQGNSA. The length of the CDR3 is 19 residues. DNA of the CDR3: TGTGCCAGCAGCTCAGCGGGAGGATGGCTAGTCGAGAACACCGGGGAGCTGTTTTTT. Its translation: CASSSAGGWLVENTGELFF.

This sequence joins TRBV25-1 and TRBJ2-5; D is perhaps TRBD1 or TRBD2 (6 bases each). The CDR3 is 14 amino acids. Germline V gene data show CDR1 as MGHDK and CDR2 as SYGVNS. Trimming shortened V by 3 bases and J by 5 bases, and 13 bases separated the two germline ends. CDR3 DNA sequence: TGTGCCAGCAGTGAGGGGGGCGGGGTGGAGACCCAGTACTTC. Translating gives CASSEGGGVETQYF.

CDR3 protein: CASSWTSGPGDTQYF. The CDR3 nucleotides are TGTGCCAGCAGCTGGACTAGCGGCCCGGGGGATACGCAGTATTTT. The chain carries TRBV28 and TRBJ2-3; the match to TRBD2 covers 10 bases. CDR1 is MDHEN, CDR2 SYDVKM, per germline. This CDR3 comprises 15 residues. Trimming at V came to 6 bases and at J to 6 bases, leaving 9 bases not matched to a gene. The full variable domain, rest sourced from reference TRBV28 and TRBJ2-3, is DVKVTQSSRYLVKRTGEKVFLECVQDMDHENMFWYRQDPGLGLRLIYFSYDVKMKEKGDIPEGYSVSREKKERFSLILESASTNQTSMYLCASSWTSGPGDTQYFGPGTRLTVL.

The rearrangement uses TRBV4-1 and TRBJ1-1; 8 bases are shared with TRBD1. The CDR3 sequence is 15 residues long. Germline lookup yields CDR1 MGHRA and CDR2 YSYEKL. J lost 4 bases, V lost 3 bases, and 7 bases had no gene match. This chain's CDR3 is CASSHKPTGATEAFF. The CDR3 coding sequence is TGCGCCAGCAGCCACAAACCGACAGGGGCCACTGAAGCTTTCTTT.

The sample holds one count of this clone. This chain connects TRBV10-2 to TRBJ2-2; TRBD1 might be the D (6 bases). Germline V lookup: CDR1 WSHSY, CDR2 SAAADI. This CDR3 is 13 amino acids long. The V end was cut by 8 bases, the J end by 5 bases, with 12 bases between. Written as DNA, the CDR3 is TGCGCCAGCCGAGGGGGTCGGACCGGGGAGCTGTTTTTT. Translated: CASRGGRTGELFF.

The CDR3 protein is CASSYYQGVNTEAFF. In DNA, the CDR3 is TGTGCCAGCAGTTATTATCAGGGGGTGAACACTGAAGCTTTCTTT. This rearrangement joins TRBV6-5 to TRBJ1-1, with 7 positions matching TRBD1. Germline loops: CDR1 MNHEY, CDR2 SVGAGI. The CDR3 covers 15 residues. The V segment lost 3 bases and the J segment 0 bases; nucleotides outside the gene matches: 4.

The chain combines TRBV11-2 with TRBJ2-5, with TRBD1 as a possible D gene (6 bases). Germline V CDR1 and CDR2: SGHAT, FQNNGV. This CDR3 has 13 residues. Trimming removed 4 bases at V and 3 bases at J, with 9 bases between. The DNA of the CDR3 is TGTGCCAGCAGCTCATACAGGGAAGAGACCCAGTACTTC. Its protein product is CASSSYREETQYF.

In the case of this clone: The sample has other DNA sequences that encode this CDR3 too. The chain links TRBV2 to TRBJ2-7; TRBD2 matches at 14 bases. The CDR3 is 14 amino acids. Germline assignment: CDR1 SNHLY and CDR2 FYNNEI. V gave up 6 bases and J gave up 4 bases; unmatched junction bases: 2. CDR3 in amino acids: CASRGTSGSYEQYF. The CDR3 DNA sequence: TGTGCCAGCAGGGGGACTAGCGGGAGTTACGAGCAGTACTTC.

This chain links TRBV29-1 with TRBJ2-1; D gene ambiguous. This CDR3 spans 11 amino acids. V lost 7 bases to trimming and J lost 4 bases, with 8 bases between them. Germline CDR1 and CDR2: SQVTM and ANQGSEA. This chain's CDR3 is CSADLYNEQFF. CDR3 nucleotide sequence: TGCAGCGCTGACCTATACAATGAGCAGTTCTTC.

The chain links TRBV7-9 to TRBJ2-3, with a possible D match to TRBD1 (5 bases). This CDR3 is built from 12 residues. Germline-derived CDR1 and CDR2 are SEHNR and FQNEAQ (reference sequence). Trimming cost V 8 bases and J 3 bases, with 9 bases left between them. Here the CDR3 reads CASQTDTDTQYF. The CDR3 nucleotides read TGTGCCAGCCAGACAGATACAGATACGCAGTATTTT.

This chain links TRBV2 with TRBJ2-3, with a possible D match to TRBD1 (6 bases). The CDR3 consists of 15 residues. CDR1 and CDR2 (germline): SNHLY, FYNNEI. The ends were cut back, 6 bases at V and 2 bases at J, with 15 bases in the middle. The CDR3 sequence: CASSVWGRITDTQYF. Written as DNA, the CDR3 is TGTGCCAGCAGCGTCTGGGGGCGGATCACAGATACGCAGTATTTT. Complete variable domain (other parts from reference TRBV2 and TRBJ2-3): EPEVTQTPSHQVTQMGQEVILRCVPISNHLYFYWYRQILGQKVEFLVSFYNNEISEKSEIFDDQFSVERPDGSNFTLKIRSTKLEDSAMYFCASSVWGRITDTQYFGPGTRLTVL.

The rearrangement uses TRBV4-1 and TRBJ2-7; D possibly corresponds to TRBD2 (5 bases). The CDR3 is 15 amino acids. From germline, CDR1 is MGHRA and CDR2 YSYEKL. Between the trimmed V and J ends, which lost 3 bases and 5 bases, there was a span of 17 bases. This CDR3 reads CASSHPRVGIHEQYF. As DNA, the CDR3 is TGCGCCAGCAGCCATCCGAGGGTAGGGATCCACGAGCAGTACTTC.

As regards this clone: At the DNA level, this CDR3 is encoded by other sequences in the same sample as well. The chain couples TRBV4-1 to TRBJ2-5; perhaps TRBD1 as D (5 bases). Germline loops: CDR1 MGHRA, CDR2 YSYEKL. The CDR3 has 13 residues. Trimming cost V 1 base and J 4 bases, with 7 bases left between them. This CDR3 is CASSQVGAETQYF. CDR3 nucleotides: TGCGCCAGCAGCCAAGTAGGGGCAGAGACCCAGTACTTC.

This sequence joins TRBV11-2 and TRBJ2-5, with a possible D match to TRBD2 (5 bases). The CDR3 runs to 14 residues. Trimming left V 3 bases short and J 5 bases short, with 13 bases between. Germline V gene sequence: CDR1 SGHAT, CDR2 FQNNGV. CDR3 coding DNA: TGTGCCAGCAGCTTTTGGGGAGACCTGGAGACCCAGTACTTC. Translating gives CASSFWGDLETQYF.

This chain uses TRBV6-1 with TRBJ1-2; 7 nucleotides match TRBD1. CDR1 and CDR2 from the germline V gene are MNHNS and SASEGT. The CDR3 length is 16 residues. The junction had 16 bases not matched to a gene; V was cut back by 4 bases and J by 8 bases. In DNA form, the CDR3 reads TGTGCCAGCAGTGGAGTTACAGGGGCTTTTGTTGGAGGCTACACCTTC. As protein: CASSGVTGAFVGGYTF.

V gene TRBV5-6 combines with J gene TRBJ2-3; D remains ambiguous. The CDR3 loop spans 14 amino acids. The germline CDR1 and CDR2 sequences are SGHDT and YYEEEE. V was clipped by 2 bases and J by 0 bases, with 7 bases between them. For the CDR3, the DNA is TGTGCCAGCAGCTTTTCTGCTAGCACAGATACGCAGTATTTT. This codes for CASSFSASTDTQYF.

The chain couples TRBV19 to TRBJ2-7, with D possibly being TRBD2 (6 bases). Trimming cost V 7 bases and J 4 bases, with 8 bases left between them. The CDR3 contains 11 residues. CDR1 is LNHDA, CDR2 SQIVND, per germline (reference sequence). CDR3 DNA sequence: TGTGCCAGTAAGGCGGGGTACGAGCAGTACTTC. Protein sequence: CASKAGYEQYF.

This clone was picked up one time. The chain couples TRBV30 to TRBJ1-2, with 7 nucleotides matching TRBD1. There are 12 residues in the CDR3. V gave up 3 bases and J gave up 6 bases; unmatched junction bases: 4. Germline values: CDR1 GTSNPN, CDR2 SVGIG (reference sequence). The CDR3 nucleotides are TGTGCCTGGAGCTCTACAGGGGATGGCTACACCTTC. Its protein product is CAWSSTGDGYTF. Looking up the rest from reference TRBV30 and TRBJ1-2 gives the full variable domain: SQTIHQWPATLVQPVGSPLSLECTVEGTSNPNLYWYRQAAGRGLQLLFYSVGIGQISSEVPQNLSASRPQDRQFILSSKKLLLSDSGFYLCAWSSTGDGYTFGSGTRLTVV.

The V gene is TRBV18, the J gene TRBJ2-7; either TRBD1 or TRBD2 may supply D (5 bases each). The CDR3 is made up of 14 amino acids. V shed 3 bases and J shed 3 bases, with 12 bases lying between them. Germline values: CDR1 KGHSH, CDR2 LQKENI. The CDR3, as DNA: TGTGCCAGCTCACCGGGGACGCTAGTCTACGAGCAGTACTTC. Encoded protein: CASSPGTLVYEQYF. Full variable domain (rest looked up from reference TRBV18 and TRBJ2-7): NAGVMQNPRHLVRRRGQEARLRCSPMKGHSHVYWYRQLPEEGLKFMVYLQKENIIDESGMPKERFSAEFPKEGPSILRIQQVVRGDSAAYFCASSPGTLVYEQYFGPGTRLTVT.

The V gene is TRBV11-2, the J gene TRBJ1-1, with D perhaps TRBD1 (6 bases). Trimming took 5 bases from V and 1 from J, leaving 17 bases between them. CDR1 is SGHAT, CDR2 FQNNGV, per germline. This CDR3 has 16 amino acids. CDR3 region: CASSRREGGKNTEAFF. CDR3 bases: TGTGCCAGCAGCCGCCGGGAGGGGGGTAAGAACACTGAAGCTTTCTTT. The complete variable domain, with remaining parts taken from reference TRBV11-2 and TRBJ1-1, reads EAGVAQSPRYKIIEKRQSVAFWCNPISGHATLYWYQQILGQGPKLLIQFQNNGVVDDSQLPKDRFSAERLKGVDSTLKIQPAKLEDSAVYLCASSRREGGKNTEAFFGQGTRLTVV.